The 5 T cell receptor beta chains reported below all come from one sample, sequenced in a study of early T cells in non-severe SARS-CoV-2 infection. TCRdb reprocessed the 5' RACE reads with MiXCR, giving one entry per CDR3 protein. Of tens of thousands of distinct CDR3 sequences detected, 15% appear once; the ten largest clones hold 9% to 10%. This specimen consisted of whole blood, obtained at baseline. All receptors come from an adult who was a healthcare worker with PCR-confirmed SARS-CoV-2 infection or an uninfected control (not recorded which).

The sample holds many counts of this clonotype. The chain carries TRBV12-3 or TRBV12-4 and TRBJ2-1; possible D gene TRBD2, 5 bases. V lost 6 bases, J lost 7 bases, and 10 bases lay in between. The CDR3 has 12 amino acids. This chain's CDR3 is CASRPPGNEQFF. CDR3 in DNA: TGTGCCAGCAGGCCTCCGGGGAATGAGCAGTTCTTC.

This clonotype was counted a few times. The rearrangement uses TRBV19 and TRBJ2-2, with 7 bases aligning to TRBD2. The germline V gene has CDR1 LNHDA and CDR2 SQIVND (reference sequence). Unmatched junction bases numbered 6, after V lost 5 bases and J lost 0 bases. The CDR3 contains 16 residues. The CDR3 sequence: CASSRTGLTNTGELFF. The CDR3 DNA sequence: TGTGCCAGTAGTCGGACGGGACTAACGAACACCGGGGAGCTGTTTTTT.

This CDR3 is CASSLTHSVIEQYF. Written as DNA, the CDR3 is TGTGCCAGCAGCTTAACCCACAGTGTCATCGAGCAGTACTTC. The rearrangement uses TRBV11-2 and TRBJ2-7, with no clear D. Germline V gene sequence: CDR1 SGHAT, CDR2 FQNNGV. The germline V and J ends were trimmed by 2 bases and 6 bases, with 14 bases remaining between them. The CDR3 loop spans 14 amino acids.

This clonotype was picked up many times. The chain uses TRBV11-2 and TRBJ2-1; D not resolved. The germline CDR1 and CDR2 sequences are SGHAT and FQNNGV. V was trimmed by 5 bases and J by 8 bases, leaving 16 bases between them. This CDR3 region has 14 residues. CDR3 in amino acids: CASSLRLDVHEQFF. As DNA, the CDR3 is TGTGCCAGCAGCCTACGATTGGATGTGCATGAGCAGTTCTTC.

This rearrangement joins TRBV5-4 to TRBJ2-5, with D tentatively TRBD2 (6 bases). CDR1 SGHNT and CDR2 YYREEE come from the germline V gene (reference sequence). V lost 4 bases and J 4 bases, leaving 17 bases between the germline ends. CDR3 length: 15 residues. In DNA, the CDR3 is TGTGCCAGCAGCGCGCCGGGAGCGGTCCCAGAGACCCAGTACTTC. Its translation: CASSAPGAVPETQYF.